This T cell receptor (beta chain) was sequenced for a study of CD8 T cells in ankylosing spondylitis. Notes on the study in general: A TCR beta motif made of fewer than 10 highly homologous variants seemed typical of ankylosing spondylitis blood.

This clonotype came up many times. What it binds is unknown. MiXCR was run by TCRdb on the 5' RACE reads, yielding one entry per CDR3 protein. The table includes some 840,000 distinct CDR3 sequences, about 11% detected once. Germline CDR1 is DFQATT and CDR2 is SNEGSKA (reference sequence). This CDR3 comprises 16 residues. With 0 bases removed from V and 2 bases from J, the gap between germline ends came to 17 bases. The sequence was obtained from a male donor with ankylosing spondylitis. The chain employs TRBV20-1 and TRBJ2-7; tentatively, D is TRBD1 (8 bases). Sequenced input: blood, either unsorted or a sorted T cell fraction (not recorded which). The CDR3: CSARDPATGGAYEQYF. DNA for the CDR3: TGCAGTGCTAGAGATCCCGCAACAGGGGGGGCCTACGAGCAGTACTTC.